The 21 T cell receptor beta chains below come from one sample, sequenced in a study of blood T cell repertoires in COVID-19. The assay was immunoSEQ multiplex PCR, and TCRdb's table has in-frame clones only and misses some. The table shows 30,000 to 40,000 clones, with roughly 80% occurring only once. What was sequenced was peripheral blood. These receptors were collected from a man in his 60s in a cohort sampled during active COVID-19.

The rearrangement links TRBV11-3 to TRBJ2-5; perhaps TRBD1 as D (6 bases). V was pared by 2 bases and J by 5 bases, with 9 bases between. Germline V gene sequence: CDR1 SGHNT, CDR2 YENEEA. CDR3 length: 13 amino acids. For the CDR3, the DNA is TGTGCCAGCAGCTTATGGGGGCTGGAGACCCAGTACTTC. Translation gives CASSLWGLETQYF. The full variable domain, with the rest looked up from reference TRBV11-3 and TRBJ2-5, is EAGVVQSPRYKIIEKKQPVAFWCNPISGHNTLYWYLQNLGQGPELLIRYENEEAVDDSQLPKDRFSAERLKGVDSTLKIQPAELGDSAVYLCASSLWGLETQYFGPGTRLLVL.

The V call is TRBV11-2, the J call TRBJ2-5, with D maybe TRBD1 (5 bases). The CDR3 is 15 amino acids. V gave up 2 bases and J gave up 1 base, with 11 bases separating them. Germline V CDR1 and CDR2: SGHAT, FQNNGV. This CDR3 reads CASSLSQGLQETQYF. CDR3 in DNA: TGTGCCAGCAGCTTAAGTCAGGGCCTCCAAGAGACCCAGTACTTC.

This clone was seen a handful of times. This rearrangement joins TRBV15 to TRBJ2-7; D is unclear. Germline V gene sequence: CDR1 LNHNV, CDR2 YYDKDF (reference sequence). CDR3 size: 15 residues. V was pared by 0 bases and J by 2 bases, with 11 bases between. For the CDR3, the DNA is TGTGCCACCAGCAGAGACCCAGGCTTCCCCTACGAGCAGTACTTC. This sequence encodes CATSRDPGFPYEQYF.

The chain links TRBV7-2 to TRBJ2-3; D not certain. Trimming cost V 6 bases and J 8 bases, with 15 bases left between them. Per the germline V gene, CDR1 is SGHTA and CDR2 is FQGNSA. CDR3 length: 13 residues. The CDR3 reads CASRPIEKSTQYF. DNA of the CDR3: TGTGCCAGCAGGCCGATTGAGAAGTCTACGCAGTATTTT. Complete variable domain (other parts from reference TRBV7-2 and TRBJ2-3): GAGVSQSPSNKVTEKGKDVELRCDPISGHTALYWYRQSLGQGLEFLIYFQGNSAPDKSGLPSDRFSAERTGGSVSTLTIQRTQQEDSAVYLCASRPIEKSTQYFGPGTRLTVL.

The gene calls are TRBV7-8 and TRBJ2-3; 10 positions match TRBD1. Germline loops: CDR1 SGHVS, CDR2 FQNEAQ. After removal of 5 bases from V and 4 bases from J, the junction contained 6 bases not matched to a gene. The CDR3 runs 15 residues. CDR3 sequence reads: CASSPRTGGPDTQYF. CDR3 DNA sequence: TGTGCCAGCAGCCCGCGGACAGGGGGTCCAGATACGCAGTATTTT.

The chain combines TRBV23-1 with TRBJ2-7; TRBD2 might be the D (5 bases). TRBV23-1 is an ORF; its function is uncertain. Trimming took off 3 bases at V and 0 bases at J, with 15 bases between the two ends. The CDR3 length is 16 residues. The CDR3, as DNA: TGCGCCAGCAGTCACCTGCGGAGGACGAGCTCCTACGAGCAGTACTTC. Its protein is CASSHLRRTSSYEQYF.

The chain has TRBV5-5 and TRBJ2-5; TRBD2 aligns across 10 bases. CDR1 SGHKS and CDR2 YYEKEE come from the germline V gene (reference sequence). The CDR3 is 16 amino acids. V lost 2 bases, J lost 2 bases, and 6 bases stayed unmatched. Here the CDR3 reads CASSFGSSGGQETQYF. CDR3 DNA: TGTGCCAGCAGCTTTGGGTCTAGCGGGGGTCAAGAGACCCAGTACTTC.

The chain is built from TRBV19 and TRBJ2-3, with D perhaps TRBD2 (6 bases). The CDR3 totals 16 residues. V lost 7 bases, J lost 2 bases, and 19 bases lay in between. The germline V gene has CDR1 LNHDA and CDR2 SQIVND (reference sequence). CDR3 residues: CASNSYLGSPTDTQYF. In nucleotides, the CDR3 is TGTGCCAGTAATAGTTATCTCGGGAGCCCCACAGATACGCAGTATTTT. Drawing the rest from reference TRBV19 and TRBJ2-3, the complete variable domain is DGGITQSPKYLFRKEGQNVTLSCEQNLNHDAMYWYRQDPGQGLRLIYYSQIVNDFQKGDIAEGYSVSREKKESFPLTVTSAQKNPTAFYLCASNSYLGSPTDTQYFGPGTRLTVL.

This rearrangement joins TRBV18 to TRBJ2-5; TRBD2 aligns across 13 bases. This CDR3 is built from 14 residues. The V gene end was trimmed by 5 bases and the J gene end by 7 bases; junction bases not matched to a gene: 4. Germline CDR1 is KGHSH and CDR2 is LQKENI. The CDR3 is CASSSGTSGVTQYF. In DNA, the CDR3 is TGTGCCAGCTCATCCGGGACTAGCGGGGTGACCCAGTACTTC.

The chain combines TRBV11-3 with TRBJ2-5, with 8 bases fitting TRBD2. The CDR3 has 14 amino acids. Unmatched junction bases numbered 0, after V lost 1 base and J lost 2 bases. Germline lookup yields CDR1 SGHNT and CDR2 YENEEA. CDR3 DNA: TGTGCCAGCAGCTTAGCTAGCGGGCAAGAGACCCAGTACTTC. It specifies CASSLASGQETQYF. Combining the CDR3 with reference TRBV11-3 and TRBJ2-5 gives the whole variable domain EAGVVQSPRYKIIEKKQPVAFWCNPISGHNTLYWYLQNLGQGPELLIRYENEEAVDDSQLPKDRFSAERLKGVDSTLKIQPAELGDSAVYLCASSLASGQETQYFGPGTRLLVL.

The chain employs TRBV11-3 and TRBJ2-1; TRBD1 agrees at 7 bases. The CDR3 is 14 residues long. Trimming took 5 bases from V and 8 from J; bases not matched to a gene: 9. The V gene's germline CDR1 is SGHNT and CDR2 YENEEA. The CDR3, as DNA: TGTGCCAGCAGCGCCCGGACAGGTTTATATGAGCAGTTCTTC. Translated, it gives CASSARTGLYEQFF.

This clone was detected ten times or more. The chain carries TRBV6-6 and TRBJ2-2, with D perhaps TRBD2 (6 bases). This CDR3 spans 14 amino acids. V was clipped by 11 bases and J by 2 bases, with 15 bases between them. Germline CDR1 reads MNHNY; CDR2 reads SVGAGI (reference sequence). The CDR3 is CAGTGGDNTGELFF. DNA for the CDR3: TGTGCCGGAACCGGGGGAGATAACACCGGGGAGCTGTTTTTT.

V gene TRBV5-4 combines with J gene TRBJ2-2; the D is unclear. With 0 bases removed from V and 4 bases from J, the gap between germline ends came to 13 bases. The CDR3 covers 16 residues. CDR1 SGHNT and CDR2 YYREEE come from the germline V gene (reference sequence). CDR3 residues: CASSLAPARGTGELFF. The CDR3, as DNA: TGTGCCAGCAGCTTGGCCCCTGCTCGAGGCACCGGGGAGCTGTTTTTT.

V is TRBV19 and J is TRBJ1-5; maybe TRBD1 (6 bases). CDR1 is LNHDA, CDR2 SQIVND, per germline (reference sequence). The CDR3 loop spans 13 amino acids. The germline V and J ends were trimmed by 7 bases and 0 bases, with 7 bases remaining between them. CDR3 loop: CASNRVSNQPQHF. Written as DNA, the CDR3 is TGTGCCAGTAACAGGGTTAGCAATCAGCCCCAGCATTTT.

The chain combines TRBV18 with TRBJ2-5; D might be TRBD1 (6 bases). V was trimmed by 3 bases and J by 3 bases, leaving 17 bases between them. This CDR3 contains 16 residues. Germline V gene data show CDR1 as KGHSH and CDR2 as LQKENI. The CDR3 protein is CASSPYRTDYEETQYF. The CDR3 nucleotides are TGTGCCAGCTCACCTTACCGGACAGACTACGAAGAGACCCAGTACTTC.

The chain couples TRBV6-5 to TRBJ1-1; possible D gene TRBD1, 5 bases. V was trimmed by 4 bases and J by 4 bases, leaving 13 bases between them. The germline gives CDR1 MNHEY, CDR2 SVGAGI. The CDR3 is 14 residues long. CDR3: CASSFEGRRTEAFF. The CDR3 DNA reads TGTGCCAGCAGTTTCGAGGGGAGGCGCACTGAAGCTTTCTTT.

The J gene is TRBJ2-7, the V gene TRBV11-2; TRBD1 aligns across 7 bases. There are 13 residues in the CDR3. From germline, CDR1 is SGHAT and CDR2 FQNNGV. Losses at the gene ends were 4 bases for V and 4 bases for J; bases not matched to a gene: 4. The CDR3 DNA reads as TGTGCCAGCAGCTCCTCGACAGGGTACGAGCAGTACTTC. It is translated as CASSSSTGYEQYF.

J is TRBJ1-1 and V is TRBV4-2; D remains ambiguous. Per germline, CDR1 LGHNA and CDR2 YNFKEQ. The CDR3 runs 12 residues. Trimming pared 3 bases from V and 11 bases from J, leaving 13 bases between. DNA of the CDR3: TGTGCCAGCAGCCAGGCCCGGAGAGACGCTTTCTTT. This encodes CASSQARRDAFF.

The chain links TRBV4-2 to TRBJ2-3; tentative D call: TRBD2 (7 bases). Trimming removed 4 bases at V and 0 bases at J, with 20 bases between. Germline lookup yields CDR1 LGHNA and CDR2 YNFKEQ. The CDR3 consists of 18 residues. In nucleotides, the CDR3 is TGTGCCAGCAGCCCCCATCAAGGGGGGGAGCCTAGCACAGATACGCAGTATTTT. Its translation is CASSPHQGGEPSTDTQYF.

This sequence joins TRBV7-9 and TRBJ2-7; the match to TRBD2 covers 7 bases. J was trimmed by 1 base and V by 1 base; bases with no gene match: 1. This CDR3 is built from 14 residues. The V gene's germline CDR1 is SEHNR and CDR2 FQNEAQ (reference sequence). CDR3 in amino acids: CASSLEAGSYEQYF. CDR3 DNA sequence: TGTGCCAGCAGCTTAGAAGCGGGGTCCTACGAGCAGTACTTC.

The chain is built from TRBV6-2 or TRBV6-3 and TRBJ2-7; 7 nucleotides match TRBD2. CDR3 length: 15 amino acids. Per the germline V gene, CDR1 is MNHEY and CDR2 is SVGEGT. V gave up 3 bases and J gave up 0 bases; unmatched junction bases: 5. The CDR3 sequence is CASSYQRGLSYEQYF. The CDR3 bases are TGTGCCAGCAGTTATCAGCGGGGCCTCTCCTACGAGCAGTACTTC.